Presented here are 28 T cell receptor beta chains from one specimen sequenced in a study of OX40 agonist ivuxolimab in advanced cancers. Measured with immunoSEQ multiplex PCR; TCRdb has only the in-frame clones, and not every one. The sample includes more than 9,000 clones, around 78% of them seen just once. The sample was CD4+ or CD8+ T cells sorted from blood, taken in a trial of the OX40 agonist ivuxolimab. The receptors originated from an adult with an advanced solid tumor such as melanoma, head and neck, liver or kidney cancer.

This chain connects TRBV4-3 to TRBJ1-4; 8 positions agree with TRBD1. Trimming cost V 3 bases and J 6 bases; bases outside gene matches: 6. This CDR3 spans 15 amino acids. Germline CDR1 reads LGHNA; CDR2 reads YSLEER. The CDR3 region has the DNA TGCGCCAGCAGCCACCGGACAGGGTCGGATGAAAAACTGTTTTTT. Its protein is CASSHRTGSDEKLFF.

The chain carries TRBV7-9 and TRBJ1-2; D gene unclear. Germline assignment: CDR1 SEHNR and CDR2 FQNEAQ (reference sequence). The CDR3 length is 13 residues. V gave up 1 base and J gave up 1 base, with 4 bases separating them. CDR3: CASSLGHNYGYTF. The CDR3 DNA sequence: TGTGCCAGCAGCTTAGGGCATAACTATGGCTACACCTTC.

The rearrangement joins TRBV7-3 to TRBJ2-7, with 8 bases that match TRBD2. The germline V gene has CDR1 SGHTA and CDR2 FQGTGA. The CDR3 extends over 13 amino acids. The V and J ends lost 4 bases and 7 bases, in that order; junction bases with no gene match: 6. This chain's CDR3 is CASSSGLVGEQYF. The CDR3, as DNA: TGTGCCAGCAGCTCGGGACTAGTGGGAGAGCAGTACTTC.

The chain links TRBV28 to TRBJ2-1, with 12 bases identical to TRBD2. Germline assignment: CDR1 MDHEN and CDR2 SYDVKM. V shed 3 bases, J shed 3 bases, and the junction held 18 bases outside the gene matches. The CDR3 runs to 21 residues. As DNA, the CDR3 is TGTGCCAGCAGTTTGCTGAGGGGGTTGACTAGCGGGAGAGGGTTCTACAATGAGCAGTTCTTC. It is translated as CASSLLRGLTSGRGFYNEQFF.

The rearrangement uses TRBV27 and TRBJ1-1; D perhaps matches TRBD1 (6 bases). Germline values: CDR1 MNHEY, CDR2 SMNVEV (reference sequence). This CDR3 is 15 amino acids long. Trimming took off 4 bases at V and 9 bases at J, with 21 bases between the two ends. The chain's CDR3 is CASSSPVSTGLKAFF. The CDR3 coding sequence is TGTGCCAGCAGTTCCCCAGTGTCTACAGGGTTAAAAGCTTTCTTT.

This clone showed up just a few times. The chain combines TRBV7-9 with TRBJ2-1, with 9 positions matching TRBD2. The J segment lost 8 bases and the V segment lost 5 bases, leaving 4 bases of the junction unmatched. The germline CDR1 and CDR2 sequences are SEHNR and FQNEAQ (reference sequence). The CDR3 totals 13 residues. Written as DNA, the CDR3 is TGTGCCAGCAGCCAGCGGGGGGTCGATGAGCAGTTCTTC. Amino acids: CASSQRGVDEQFF.

The J gene is TRBJ1-3, the V gene TRBV9; TRBD1 matches at 7 bases. The germline CDR1 and CDR2 sequences are SGDLS and YYNGEE. The CDR3 contains 14 residues. J lost 0 bases, V lost 6 bases, and 3 bases had no gene match. For the CDR3, the DNA is TGTGCCAGCAACGCAGGGGGCTCTGGAAACACCATATATTTT. Translated, it gives CASNAGGSGNTIYF.

The CDR3 loop reads CASSHGAGGPYEQYF. The CDR3 DNA follows: TGCGCCAGCAGCCACGGTGCGGGAGGGCCGTACGAGCAGTACTTC. The chain couples TRBV4-1 to TRBJ2-7; 9 nucleotides agree with TRBD2. The length of the CDR3 is 15 residues. After removal of 3 bases from V and 4 bases from J, the junction contained 7 bases not matched to a gene. Germline CDR1 and CDR2: MGHRA and YSYEKL.

V is TRBV15 and J is TRBJ2-7; 11 bases are shared with TRBD2. Germline V gives CDR1 LNHNV, CDR2 YYDKDF (reference sequence). After removal of 0 bases from V and 1 base from J, the junction contained 11 bases not matched to a gene. The CDR3 loop spans 19 amino acids. The CDR3 region has the DNA TGTGCCACCAGCAGAGATAGGGGCCCGACTAGCGGGGAATCCTACGAGCAGTACTTC. Its protein product is CATSRDRGPTSGESYEQYF. Looking up the rest from reference TRBV15 and TRBJ2-7 gives the full variable domain: DAMVIQNPRYQVTQFGKPVTLSCSQTLNHNVMYWYQQKSSQAPKLLFHYYDKDFNNEADTPDNFQSRRPNTSFCFLDIRSPGLGDTAMYLCATSRDRGPTSGESYEQYFGPGTRLTVT.

This chain links TRBV4-3 with TRBJ2-7, with D perhaps matching TRBD1 (5 bases). Trimming cost V 0 bases and J 1 base, with 13 bases left between them. This CDR3 is 16 amino acids long. Per the germline V gene, CDR1 is LGHNA and CDR2 is YSLEER. The CDR3 region has the DNA TGCGCCAGCAGCCAAGATCGCGCGACAGCTTCCTACGAGCAGTACTTC. Protein: CASSQDRATASYEQYF.

There are a few counts of this clone. The chain uses TRBV2 and TRBJ2-3; TRBD2 matches at 8 bases. The J segment lost 2 bases and the V segment lost 5 bases, leaving 6 bases of the junction unmatched. This CDR3 is 15 amino acids long. CDR1 is SNHLY, CDR2 FYNNEI, per germline. In DNA form, the CDR3 reads TGTGCCAGCAGTTCGGGACTAGTGGCCACAGATACGCAGTATTTT. As protein: CASSSGLVATDTQYF.

The V gene is TRBV7-9, the J gene TRBJ1-1; weak D call: TRBD1 (5 bases). V dropped 6 bases and J dropped 6 bases, with 17 bases sitting between them. CDR3 size: 14 residues. The germline gives CDR1 SEHNR, CDR2 FQNEAQ (reference sequence). CDR3 sequence reads: CASSQLGVAAEAFF. Here the CDR3 DNA reads TGTGCCAGCAGTCAATTGGGGGTTGCGGCTGAAGCTTTCTTT.

The V and J genes are TRBV11-3 and TRBJ2-1, with 15 bases lining up with TRBD2. The junction had 6 bases not matched to a gene; V was cut back by 6 bases and J by 0 bases. This CDR3 region has 18 residues. Germline V gene lookup returns CDR1 SGHNT and CDR2 YENEEA. This CDR3 reads CASRDGLAGGSSYNEQFF. DNA of the CDR3: TGTGCCAGCAGGGACGGACTAGCGGGAGGGAGCTCCTACAATGAGCAGTTCTTC.

In nucleotides, the CDR3 is TGTGCCAGTAGTCTGGGAGGGGATACGCAGTATTTT. Translated: CASSLGGDTQYF. The chain uses TRBV19 and TRBJ2-3; 7 nucleotides agree with TRBD2. The germline V gene has CDR1 LNHDA and CDR2 SQIVND (reference sequence). The CDR3 consists of 12 residues. V gave up 5 bases and J gave up 6 bases; unmatched junction bases: 2.

V is TRBV30 and J is TRBJ2-1; D is ambiguous. The CDR3 spans 12 residues. CDR1 and CDR2 (germline): GTSNPN, SVGIG (reference sequence). V was shortened by 4 bases and J by 3 bases, with 7 bases between the two germline ends. The CDR3 reads CAWMRRYNEQFF. CDR3 coding DNA: TGTGCCTGGATGCGTCGCTACAATGAGCAGTTCTTC.

The rearrangement joins TRBV2 to TRBJ1-3; 7 positions agree with TRBD1. The CDR3 is 14 amino acids. Looked up from germline, CDR1 is SNHLY and CDR2 is FYNNEI. Trimming at V came to 7 bases and at J to 4 bases, leaving 7 bases not matched to a gene. CDR3 sequence (DNA): TGTGCCAGCAAGGGGGCGACGGAAGGAAACACCATATATTTT. It translates to CASKGATEGNTIYF.

The rearrangement uses TRBV19 and TRBJ2-2, with 7 nucleotides matching TRBD2. The CDR3 contains 19 residues. Germline CDR1 is LNHDA and CDR2 is SQIVND (reference sequence). V shed 7 bases and J 0 bases; nucleotides not matched to a gene: 17. The CDR3, as DNA: TGTGCCAGTACCTATGACAGATATGAACTAGCGACGAACACCGGGGAGCTGTTTTTT. Its translation is CASTYDRYELATNTGELFF.

The V and J genes are TRBV4-1 and TRBJ2-7; D ambiguous. Per the germline V gene, CDR1 is MGHRA and CDR2 is YSYEKL. The CDR3 runs to 14 residues. V was trimmed by 0 bases and J by 2 bases, leaving 8 bases between them. The CDR3 DNA is TGCGCCAGCAGCCAAGATCTTGGGGCCTACGAGCAGTACTTC. Residues: CASSQDLGAYEQYF.

The J gene is TRBJ2-3, the V gene TRBV4-2; D remains unclear. Germline lookup yields CDR1 LGHNA and CDR2 YNFKEQ. CDR3 length equals 15 residues. The V gene lost 3 bases and the J gene lost 0 bases, with 10 bases spanning the gap. This CDR3 reads CASSHPDVSTDTQYF. The CDR3 DNA reads TGTGCCAGCAGCCACCCAGATGTGAGCACAGATACGCAGTATTTT.

The chain joins TRBV23-1 to TRBJ1-4; D not certain. TRBV23-1 is classed as an ORF, of uncertain function. This CDR3 is built from 12 residues. The ends were cut back, 8 bases at V and 8 bases at J, with 12 bases in the middle. CDR3: CASPPEVEKLFF. The CDR3 DNA reads as TGCGCCAGCCCCCCCGAGGTGGAAAAACTGTTTTTT.

The chain's CDR3 is CASRGAVGPFEQYF. The CDR3 coding sequence is TGTGCCAGCCGGGGTGCGGTGGGACCGTTTGAGCAGTACTTC. This sequence joins TRBV6-6 and TRBJ2-7, with D perhaps TRBD1 or TRBD2 (5 bases each). CDR1 is MNHNY and CDR2 is SVGAGI in the germline V gene (reference sequence). Trimming stripped 8 bases from V and 7 bases from J, with 21 bases between. The CDR3 loop spans 14 amino acids.

This clone was detected a few times. The chain uses TRBV19 and TRBJ2-7, with D hard to call. Germline CDR1 LNHDA, CDR2 SQIVND (reference sequence). Trimming removed 2 bases from V and 3 bases from J, with 11 bases in between. This CDR3 spans 14 amino acids. The CDR3: CASSIKVLDYEQYF. In DNA, the CDR3 is TGTGCCAGTAGTATAAAGGTCTTGGACTACGAGCAGTACTTC.

This clone is a singleton in its sample. V usage is TRBV11-2 and J usage is TRBJ2-7, with TRBD2 matching over 8 bases. CDR3 length: 15 residues. V gave up 1 base and J gave up 4 bases; unmatched junction bases: 6. CDR1 and CDR2 from the germline V gene are SGHAT and FQNNGV. CDR3 nucleotides: TGTGCCAGCAGCTTAGGGAGCGGGAGTCAATACGAGCAGTACTTC. This sequence encodes CASSLGSGSQYEQYF.

This sequence joins TRBV28 and TRBJ2-5; the match to TRBD2 covers 10 bases. The ends lost 6 bases at V and 1 base at J; junction bases unmatched: 8. Looked up from germline, CDR1 is MDHEN and CDR2 is SYDVKM. CDR3 length equals 16 residues. CDR3 nucleotides: TGTGCCAGCAGCCTACCGGGACTAGCGCCCCAAGAGACCCAGTACTTC. This encodes CASSLPGLAPQETQYF.

The chain links TRBV5-1 to TRBJ2-3; tentative D call: TRBD2 (5 bases). CDR3 length equals 11 residues. The germline V and J ends were trimmed by 8 bases and 4 bases, with 8 bases remaining between them. Germline V gene sequence: CDR1 SGHRS, CDR2 YFSETQ. The DNA for the CDR3 is TGCGCCAGTTGGGAGTCAGATACGCAGTATTTT. The encoded protein is CASWESDTQYF.

The genes are TRBV9 and TRBJ2-7, with D possibly being TRBD1 (6 bases). With 4 bases removed from V and 4 bases from J, the gap between germline ends came to 30 bases. The germline CDR1 and CDR2 sequences are SGDLS and YYNGEE. The CDR3 runs to 19 residues. The chain's CDR3 is CASSPRGQGRGPQNYEQYF. The CDR3 DNA sequence: TGTGCCAGCAGCCCACGAGGGCAGGGGCGAGGTCCCCAAAATTACGAGCAGTACTTC.

CDR3: CASSLSAGHTYEQYF. CDR3 in DNA: TGTGCCAGCAGTTTATCCGCCGGACACACCTACGAGCAGTACTTC. The chain combines TRBV27 with TRBJ2-7; D is possibly TRBD1 (5 bases). From germline, CDR1 is MNHEY and CDR2 SMNVEV (reference sequence). Trimming removed 0 bases at V and 2 bases at J, with 11 bases between. There are 15 residues in the CDR3.

The chain joins TRBV13 to TRBJ2-7; 7 nucleotides agree with TRBD1. The ends lost 5 bases at V and 5 bases at J; junction bases unmatched: 6. This CDR3 has 13 amino acids. Germline assignment: CDR1 PRHDT and CDR2 FYEKMQ (reference sequence). The CDR3 DNA sequence: TGTGCCAGCAGCACCGGACAGGAGGACGAGCAGTACTTC. Translating it yields CASSTGQEDEQYF.